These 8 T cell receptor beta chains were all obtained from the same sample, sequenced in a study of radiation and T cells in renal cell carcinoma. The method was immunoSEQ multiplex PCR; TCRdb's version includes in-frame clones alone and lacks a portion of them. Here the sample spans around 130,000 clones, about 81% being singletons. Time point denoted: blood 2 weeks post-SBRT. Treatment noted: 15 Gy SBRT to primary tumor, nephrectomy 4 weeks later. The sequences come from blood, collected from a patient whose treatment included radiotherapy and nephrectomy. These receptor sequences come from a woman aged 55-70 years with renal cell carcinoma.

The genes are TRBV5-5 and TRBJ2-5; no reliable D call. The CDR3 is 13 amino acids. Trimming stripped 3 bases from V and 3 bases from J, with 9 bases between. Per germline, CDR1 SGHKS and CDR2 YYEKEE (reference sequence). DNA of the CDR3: TGTGCCAGCAGCTGGCATTATGAAGAGACCCAGTACTTC. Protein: CASSWHYEETQYF.

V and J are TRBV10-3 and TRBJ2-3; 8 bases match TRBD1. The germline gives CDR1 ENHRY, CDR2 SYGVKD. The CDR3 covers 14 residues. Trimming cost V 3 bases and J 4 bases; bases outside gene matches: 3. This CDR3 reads CAISDRGLSDTQYF. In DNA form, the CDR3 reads TGTGCCATCAGTGACAGGGGGCTTTCAGATACGCAGTATTTT.

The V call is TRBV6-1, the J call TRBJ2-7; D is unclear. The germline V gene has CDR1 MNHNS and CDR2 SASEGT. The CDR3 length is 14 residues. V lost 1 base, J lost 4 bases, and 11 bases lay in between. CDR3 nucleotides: TGTGCCAGCAGTGAAGGGGTGGGATCGTACGAGCAGTACTTC. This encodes CASSEGVGSYEQYF.

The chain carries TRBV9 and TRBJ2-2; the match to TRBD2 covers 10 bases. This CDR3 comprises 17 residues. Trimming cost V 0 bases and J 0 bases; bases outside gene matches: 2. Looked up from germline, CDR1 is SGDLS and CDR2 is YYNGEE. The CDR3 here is CASSVALAGANTGELFF. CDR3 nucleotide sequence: TGTGCCAGCAGCGTAGCTCTAGCGGGGGCGAACACCGGGGAGCTGTTTTTT.

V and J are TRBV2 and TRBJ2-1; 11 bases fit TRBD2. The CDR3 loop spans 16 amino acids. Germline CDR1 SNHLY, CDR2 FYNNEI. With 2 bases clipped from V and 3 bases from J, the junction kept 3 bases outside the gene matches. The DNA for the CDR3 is TGTGCCAGCAGTGAAACCGGGACTAGCGGCTACAATGAGCAGTTCTTC. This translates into CASSETGTSGYNEQFF.

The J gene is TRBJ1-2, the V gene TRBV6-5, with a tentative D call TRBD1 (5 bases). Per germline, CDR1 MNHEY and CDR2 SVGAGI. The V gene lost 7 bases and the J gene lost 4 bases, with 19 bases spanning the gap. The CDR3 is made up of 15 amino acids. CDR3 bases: TGTGCCAGCAACCAGAATTGGGACTTATCCTATGGCTACACCTTC. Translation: CASNQNWDLSYGYTF.

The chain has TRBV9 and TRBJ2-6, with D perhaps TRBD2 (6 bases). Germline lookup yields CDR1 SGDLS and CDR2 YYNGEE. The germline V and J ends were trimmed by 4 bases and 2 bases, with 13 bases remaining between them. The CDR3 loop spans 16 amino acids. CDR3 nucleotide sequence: TGTGCCAGCAGCCCCGGGGCGGGAACTGGGGCCAACGTCCTGACTTTC. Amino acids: CASSPGAGTGANVLTF.

The CDR3 loop is CAISGNSTQETQYF. CDR3 in DNA: TGTGCCATCAGTGGCAACAGCACCCAAGAGACCCAGTACTTC. The chain uses TRBV10-3 and TRBJ2-5, with unresolved D. Trimming removed 4 bases at V and 1 base at J, with 10 bases between. This CDR3 comprises 14 residues. Per germline, CDR1 ENHRY and CDR2 SYGVKD.